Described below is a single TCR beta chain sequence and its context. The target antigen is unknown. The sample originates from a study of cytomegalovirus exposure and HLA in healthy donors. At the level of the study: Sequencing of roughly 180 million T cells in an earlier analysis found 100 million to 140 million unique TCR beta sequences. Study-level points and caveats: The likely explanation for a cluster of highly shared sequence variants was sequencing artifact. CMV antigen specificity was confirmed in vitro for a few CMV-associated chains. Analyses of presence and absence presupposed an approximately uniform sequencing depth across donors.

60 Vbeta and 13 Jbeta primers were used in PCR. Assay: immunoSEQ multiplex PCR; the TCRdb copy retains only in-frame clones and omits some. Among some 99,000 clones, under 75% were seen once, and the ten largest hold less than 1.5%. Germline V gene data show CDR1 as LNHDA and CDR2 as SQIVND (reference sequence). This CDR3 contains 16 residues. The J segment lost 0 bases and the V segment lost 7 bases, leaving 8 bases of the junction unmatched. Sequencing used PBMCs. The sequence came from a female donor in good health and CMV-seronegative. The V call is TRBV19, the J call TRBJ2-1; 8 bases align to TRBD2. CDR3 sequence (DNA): TGTGCCAGTAAAACTAGCGGTTACAGCTCCTACAATGAGCAGTTCTTC. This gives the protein CASKTSGYSSYNEQFF. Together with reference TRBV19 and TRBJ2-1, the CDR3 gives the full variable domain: DGGITQSPKYLFRKEGQNVTLSCEQNLNHDAMYWYRQDPGQGLRLIYYSQIVNDFQKGDIAEGYSVSREKKESFPLTVTSAQKNPTAFYLCASKTSGYSSYNEQFFGPGTRLTVL.